The next 12 T cell receptor beta chains were all read from a single sample in a study of blood T cell repertoires in COVID-19. Clones were sequenced by immunoSEQ multiplex PCR, and TCRdb holds only the in-frame ones, with some missing. The repertoire holds about 130,000 clones, with 78% as singletons. The sample consisted of peripheral blood. These receptors all come from a man aged 60 to 69 who had recovered from COVID-19.

The CDR3 nucleotides are TGTGCCAGCAGCGACCGACTAGCGGGGTACGAGCAGTACTTC. The encoded protein is CASSDRLAGYEQYF. The chain is built from TRBV3-1 (or the pseudogene TRBV3-2) and TRBJ2-7; TRBD2 matches at 11 bases. Germline V lookup: CDR1 LGHDT, CDR2 YNNKEL (reference sequence). The CDR3 is 14 amino acids. V was pared by 5 bases and J by 4 bases, with 4 bases of the junction left unmatched.

The CDR3 loop is CASSPGTGGDEQYF. CDR3 sequence (DNA): TGTGCCAGCTCACCGGGGACAGGGGGCGACGAGCAGTACTTC. The chain links TRBV18 to TRBJ2-7; 12 bases are shared with TRBD1. V trimming: 3 bases; J trimming: 5 bases; junction bases outside the gene matches: 2. The CDR3 consists of 14 residues. In germline, CDR1 is KGHSH, CDR2 LQKENI.

Notes on this clone: At one end the junction does not follow the germline gene, possibly because of a read error. CDR3 amino acids: CASSPPPEAGELFF. The CDR3 DNA follows: TGTGCCAGCTCACCACCCCCGGAGGCCGGCGAGCTGTTTTTT. The chain employs TRBV18 and TRBJ2-2, with D possibly being TRBD2 (5 bases). Germline V CDR1 and CDR2: KGHSH, LQKENI. The CDR3 consists of 14 residues. The full variable domain, rest sourced from reference TRBV18 and TRBJ2-2, is NAGVMQNPRHLVRRRGQEARLRCSPMKGHSHVYWYRQLPEEGLKFMVYLQKENIIDESGMPKERFSAEFPKEGPSILRIQQVVRGDSAAYFCASSPPPEAGELFFGEGSRLTVL.

V is TRBV19 and J is TRBJ1-1; D unresolved. Trimming removed 6 bases at V and 5 bases at J, with 16 bases between. The germline gives CDR1 LNHDA, CDR2 SQIVND (reference sequence). The CDR3 runs to 14 residues. The CDR3 DNA reads TGTGCCAGTAGCCCGACTCCTCCGGGGACTGAAGCTTTCTTT. The encoded protein is CASSPTPPGTEAFF.

This clone was observed once. The chain has TRBV28 and TRBJ2-3, with 7 bases lining up with TRBD2. The V segment lost 5 bases and the J segment 1 base; nucleotides outside the gene matches: 9. The CDR3 spans 16 residues. Germline V gene sequence: CDR1 MDHEN, CDR2 SYDVKM. CDR3: CASSLMSGGGTDTQYF. The DNA for the CDR3 is TGTGCCAGCAGTCTGATGTCGGGGGGTGGCACAGATACGCAGTATTTT.

CDR3 loop: CASSISGTGDYEQYF. CDR3 DNA: TGTGCCAGTAGTATCTCCGGGACAGGTGACTACGAGCAGTACTTC. J is TRBJ2-7 and V is TRBV19, with 8 bases fitting TRBD1. Germline V gene sequence: CDR1 LNHDA, CDR2 SQIVND (reference sequence). V dropped 3 bases and J dropped 3; count of bases not matched to a gene: 7. This CDR3 region has 15 residues.

The chain combines TRBV7-2 with TRBJ1-1, with 7 bases that match TRBD1. The CDR3 runs to 13 residues. The ends lost 5 bases at V and 6 bases at J; junction bases unmatched: 6. Germline CDR1 is SGHTA and CDR2 is FQGNSA. DNA of the CDR3: TGTGCCAGCAGCCAACAGGGGTTCGCTGAAGCTTTCTTT. It yields the protein CASSQQGFAEAFF.

This clone was seen a few times. The J gene is TRBJ2-2, the V gene TRBV6-2 or TRBV6-3, with 9 bases aligning to TRBD2. The CDR3 is 15 residues long. Germline V gene sequence: CDR1 MNHEY, CDR2 SVGEGT. V shed 5 bases and J 6 bases; nucleotides not matched to a gene: 7. Written as DNA, the CDR3 is TGTGCCAGCAGTCCCGGGCGGGAGGGCTCCGGGGAGCTGTTTTTT. It yields the protein CASSPGREGSGELFF.

J is TRBJ2-3 and V is TRBV3-1 (or the pseudogene TRBV3-2); 9 bases fit TRBD2. With V trimmed by 3 bases and J by 2 bases, 6 bases remained unmatched. The length of the CDR3 is 16 residues. Germline CDR1 LGHDT, CDR2 YNNKEL (reference sequence). CDR3 DNA sequence: TGTGCCAGCAGCCACCAGCGGGGGGCCAACACAGATACGCAGTATTTT. Translation: CASSHQRGANTDTQYF.

The rearrangement links TRBV29-1 to TRBJ2-1; unclear D gene. This CDR3 is built from 16 residues. With 0 bases removed from V and 1 base from J, the gap between germline ends came to 13 bases. Per the germline V gene, CDR1 is SQVTM and CDR2 is ANQGSEA. Written as DNA, the CDR3 is TGCAGCGTTGAAGATGTTGGCCTTCCGTCCTACAATGAGCAGTTCTTC. Residues: CSVEDVGLPSYNEQFF.

The chain carries TRBV11-2 and TRBJ1-6; perhaps TRBD1 as D (5 bases). Germline-derived CDR1 and CDR2 are SGHAT and FQNNGV. V dropped 3 bases and J dropped 8 bases, with 14 bases sitting between them. The CDR3 totals 15 residues. The CDR3 DNA reads as TGTGCCAGCAGCTTTTACACGGGGGGACATTCACCCCTCCACTTT. Its protein product is CASSFYTGGHSPLHF.

The gene calls are TRBV19 and TRBJ2-2; 7 bases line up with TRBD2. CDR1 and CDR2 from the germline V gene are LNHDA and SQIVND (reference sequence). The length of the CDR3 is 15 residues. Trimming cost V 5 bases and J 0 bases; bases outside gene matches: 3. The CDR3 here is CASSFTSANTGELFF. CDR3 nucleotides: TGTGCCAGTAGTTTCACTAGCGCGAACACCGGGGAGCTGTTTTTT. Full variable domain (rest looked up from reference TRBV19 and TRBJ2-2): DGGITQSPKYLFRKEGQNVTLSCEQNLNHDAMYWYRQDPGQGLRLIYYSQIVNDFQKGDIAEGYSVSREKKESFPLTVTSAQKNPTAFYLCASSFTSANTGELFFGEGSRLTVL.